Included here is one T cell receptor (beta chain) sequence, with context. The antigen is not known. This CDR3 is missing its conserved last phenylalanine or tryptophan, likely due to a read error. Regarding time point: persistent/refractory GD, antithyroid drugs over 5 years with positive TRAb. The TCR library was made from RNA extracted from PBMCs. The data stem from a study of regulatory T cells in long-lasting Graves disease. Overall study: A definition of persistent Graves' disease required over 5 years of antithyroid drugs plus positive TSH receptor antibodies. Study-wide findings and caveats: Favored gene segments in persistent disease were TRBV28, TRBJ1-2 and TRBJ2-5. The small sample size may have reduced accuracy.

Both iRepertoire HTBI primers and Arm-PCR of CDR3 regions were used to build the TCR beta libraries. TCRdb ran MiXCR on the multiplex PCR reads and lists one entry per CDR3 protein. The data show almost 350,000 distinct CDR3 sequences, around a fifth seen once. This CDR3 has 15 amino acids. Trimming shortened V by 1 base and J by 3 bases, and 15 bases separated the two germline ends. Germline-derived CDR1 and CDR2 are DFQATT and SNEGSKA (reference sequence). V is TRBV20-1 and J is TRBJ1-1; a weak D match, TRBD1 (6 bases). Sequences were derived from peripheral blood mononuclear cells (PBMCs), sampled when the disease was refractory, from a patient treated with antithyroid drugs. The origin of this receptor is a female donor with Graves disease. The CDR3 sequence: CSARGGTSRDTEAFL. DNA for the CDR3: TGCAGTGCTAGAGGGGGGACATCTAGGGACACTGAAGCTTTCCTT.